This T cell receptor (beta chain) was identified in a study of neurological immune-mediated disorders. A word on this clonotype: The antigen remains unidentified.

CDR1 and CDR2 from the germline V gene are SGHRS and YFSETQ. The CDR3 has 15 residues. V lost 0 bases and J 5 bases, leaving 12 bases between the germline ends. Libraries used 2 million unsorted PBMCs kept frozen in RNAlater. Study-wide points: Healthy controls had more TCR clonal expansion than multiple sclerosis, which showed the least, whereas HTLV-1-associated myelopathy showed the most. The expanded clones of different subjects shared no CDR3 amino acid sequences (suggesting private repertoires in all groups).

The authors made cDNA by 5'RACE with 10-nucleotide random UMIs. Each CDR3 protein is one row after TCRdb ran MiXCR on the 5' RACE reads. The sample shows 66,000 or so distinct CDR3 sequences, 4.5% of them seen only once. The TCR sequence derives from a man younger than 45 with multiple sclerosis. Sequencing input: PBMCs. The chain uses TRBV5-1 and TRBJ2-1, with D possibly being TRBD2 (7 bases). The CDR3 bases are TGCGCCAGCAGCTTGGATGGGGGGGGCCACAATGAGCAGTTCTTC. As protein: CASSLDGGGHNEQFF.